The next 8 T cell receptor beta chains were all read from a single sample in a study of T cell repertoires in cytomegalovirus infection. TCRdb itself ran the reads through MiXCR, one entry per CDR3 protein. Here the sample spans over 300,000 distinct CDR3 sequences, more than 8% being singletons. The sequenced sample consisted of PBMCs. Every receptor here comes from a human donor in good health (CMV status not recorded). Some clones in this sample may be carry-over from other donors' samples.

This clonotype was recorded once. This rearrangement joins TRBV15 to TRBJ2-2, with TRBD1 matching over 7 bases. Looked up from germline, CDR1 is LNHNV and CDR2 is YYDKDF (reference sequence). The CDR3 has 13 amino acids. Germline trimming cut 6 bases from V and 5 bases from J; bases unmatched to any gene: 3. CDR3 loop: CATRRGQTGELFF. CDR3 in DNA: TGTGCCACCAGGAGGGGGCAGACCGGGGAGCTGTTTTTT. The full variable domain, completed using reference TRBV15 and TRBJ2-2, is DAMVIQNPRYQVTQFGKPVTLSCSQTLNHNVMYWYQQKSSQAPKLLFHYYDKDFNNEADTPDNFQSRRPNTSFCFLDIRSPGLGDTAMYLCATRRGQTGELFFGEGSRLTVL.

This clonotype was found many times. The chain has TRBV7-8 and TRBJ1-1; the match to TRBD1 covers 10 bases. Germline lookup yields CDR1 SGHVS and CDR2 FQNEAQ. CDR3 size: 14 residues. V shed 5 bases and J 5 bases; nucleotides not matched to a gene: 5. CDR3 loop: CASSAGQGGTEAFF. DNA of the CDR3: TGTGCCAGCAGCGCTGGACAGGGGGGAACTGAAGCTTTCTTT.

The V and J genes are TRBV20-1 and TRBJ2-5, with TRBD1 matching 7 bases. V lost 0 bases to trimming and J lost 7 bases; unmatched junction nucleotides: 8. The V gene's germline CDR1 is DFQATT and CDR2 SNEGSKA (reference sequence). This CDR3 region has 14 residues. CDR3 DNA: TGCAGTGCTAGAGATCCTAGGGGGCAGGGGACCCAGTACTTC. Its translation is CSARDPRGQGTQYF.

V and J are TRBV6-2 or TRBV6-3 and TRBJ2-7; D is uncertain. The CDR3 totals 13 residues. V dropped 4 bases and J dropped 3 bases, with 10 bases sitting between them. Germline CDR1 and CDR2: MNHEY and SVGEGT. CDR3 bases: TGTGCCAGCAGTTCCCTCTCTTTCTACGAGCAGTACTTC. It codes for CASSSLSFYEQYF.

This clonotype occurred many times. The V call is TRBV7-6, the J call TRBJ2-3; D call uncertain. Germline assignment: CDR1 SGHVS and CDR2 FNYEAQ. Trimming took off 5 bases at V and 2 bases at J, with 11 bases between the two ends. The CDR3 has 14 residues. The CDR3 spells CASSVTQLTDTQYF. The CDR3 nucleotides read TGTGCCAGCAGCGTGACCCAACTCACAGATACGCAGTATTTT.

This clonotype has at least ten counts. The chain recombines TRBV7-2 with TRBJ2-2; 10 nucleotides match TRBD1. Germline CDR1 reads SGHTA; CDR2 reads FQGNSA. CDR3 size: 16 residues. J lost 6 bases, V lost 1 base, and 5 bases had no gene match. CDR3 nucleotide sequence: TGTGCCAGCAGCTTAGGGGGACAGGGGATGGCCGGGGAGCTGTTTTTT. The encoded protein is CASSLGGQGMAGELFF. The full variable domain, rest sourced from reference TRBV7-2 and TRBJ2-2, is GAGVSQSPSNKVTEKGKDVELRCDPISGHTALYWYRQSLGQGLEFLIYFQGNSAPDKSGLPSDRFSAERTGGSVSTLTIQRTQQEDSAVYLCASSLGGQGMAGELFFGEGSRLTVL.

This chain joins TRBV28 and TRBJ2-7; D is uncertain. V was cut by 3 bases and J by 9 bases, with 9 bases left in between. The germline V gene encodes CDR1 MDHEN and CDR2 SYDVKM. This CDR3 has 11 amino acids. The CDR3 spells CASSLRGGQYF. The CDR3 bases are TGTGCCAGCAGTTTGAGAGGTGGGCAGTACTTC.

A few counts support this clonotype. CDR3 loop: CASSLGGGTGLAALHF. The CDR3 coding sequence is TGTGCCAGCAGCTTAGGGGGGGGGACAGGTTTGGCGGCCCTCCACTTT. V gene TRBV7-2 combines with J gene TRBJ1-6; 8 bases match TRBD1. Germline CDR1 SGHTA, CDR2 FQGNSA. The CDR3 has 16 residues. V dropped 1 base and J dropped 14; count of bases not matched to a gene: 13.